Each of the 18 T cell receptor beta chains below was sequenced from the same sample in a study of cytomegalovirus exposure and HLA in healthy donors. With 60 Vbeta and 13 Jbeta primers, the PCR was carried out. Some clones are missing from TCRdb's copy, which holds only in-frame ones; the method was immunoSEQ multiplex PCR. The sample gives 150,000 to 200,000 clones, approximately 78% of which show up once; around 0.75% is in the top ten. Sequenced sample: PBMCs. These receptors were collected from a woman aged 18-29 years in good health and CMV-seronegative.

The V gene is TRBV4-1, the J gene TRBJ2-5, with a weak D call TRBD2 (6 bases). The CDR3 is made up of 13 amino acids. V lost 4 bases and J lost 5, with 11 bases in between. The germline V gene has CDR1 MGHRA and CDR2 YSYEKL. Here the CDR3 reads CASSLASVETQYF. The CDR3 DNA reads as TGCGCCAGCAGCCTTGCTAGCGTGGAGACCCAGTACTTC.

The chain links TRBV7-9 to TRBJ2-1; 14 bases align to TRBD2. V lost 7 bases, J lost 15 bases, and 5 bases stayed unmatched. Germline V gene sequence: CDR1 SEHNR, CDR2 FQNEAQ (reference sequence). The CDR3 is 12 amino acids. CDR3 sequence reads: CASMPGLAGGFF. CDR3 sequence (DNA): TGTGCCAGCATGCCTGGACTAGCGGGGGGGTTCTTC.

CDR3 in amino acids: CASSQQGSGYTF. CDR3 in DNA: TGCGCCAGCAGCCAACAGGGAAGCGGCTACACCTTC. The chain links TRBV5-1 to TRBJ1-2; D possibly corresponds to TRBD1 (6 bases). V was trimmed by 4 bases and J by 8 bases, leaving 12 bases between them. Germline V gene data show CDR1 as SGHRS and CDR2 as YFSETQ. This CDR3 is built from 12 residues.

The chain carries TRBV5-1 and TRBJ2-1, with a tentative D call TRBD2 (6 bases). There are 16 residues in the CDR3. Between the trimmed V and J ends, which lost 4 bases and 0 bases, there was a span of 14 bases. CDR1 and CDR2 from the germline V gene are SGHRS and YFSETQ. The CDR3 reads CASSPSGESSYNEQFF. The CDR3 DNA is TGCGCCAGCAGCCCCTCGGGGGAAAGCTCCTACAATGAGCAGTTCTTC.

V usage is TRBV5-4 and J usage is TRBJ2-7, with 7 bases aligning to TRBD2. This CDR3 is 12 amino acids long. J gave up 0 bases and V 9 bases, and 3 bases lay outside the gene matches. From germline, CDR1 is SGHNT and CDR2 YYREEE (reference sequence). CDR3 bases: TGTGCCACAGGACTAGACTCCTACGAGCAGTACTTC. Translating gives CATGLDSYEQYF.

This clone came up a few times. V is TRBV29-1 and J is TRBJ2-3; D is undetermined. V gave up 5 bases and J gave up 0 bases, with 9 bases separating them. This CDR3 is 13 amino acids long. Germline assignment: CDR1 SQVTM and CDR2 ANQGSEA. CDR3 bases: TGCAGCGTTCCCCTTCCCAGCACAGATACGCAGTATTTT. This sequence encodes CSVPLPSTDTQYF.

The rearrangement joins TRBV5-4 to TRBJ2-7; 7 positions agree with TRBD1. Germline lookup yields CDR1 SGHNT and CDR2 YYREEE (reference sequence). The CDR3 length is 15 residues. V lost 4 bases to trimming and J lost 1 base; unmatched junction nucleotides: 8. As DNA, the CDR3 is TGTGCCAGCAGCGCCGGGACAGCTCCGTCCTACGAGCAGTACTTC. Translated: CASSAGTAPSYEQYF. The whole variable domain, remainder taken from reference TRBV5-4 and TRBJ2-7, is ETGVTQSPTHLIKTRGQQVTLRCSSQSGHNTVSWYQQALGQGPQFIFQYYREEENGRGNFPPRFSGLQFPNYSSELNVNALELDDSALYLCASSAGTAPSYEQYFGPGTRLTVT.

The rearrangement joins TRBV5-1 to TRBJ1-6; TRBD1 agrees at 9 bases. In germline, CDR1 is SGHRS, CDR2 YFSETQ. This CDR3 has 14 residues. J gave up 8 bases and V 5 bases, and 5 bases lay outside the gene matches. The CDR3 DNA reads TGCGCCAGCAGAGGGACAGGGCCTTATTCACCCCTCCACTTT. This translates into CASRGTGPYSPLHF. The full variable domain, its missing parts supplied by reference TRBV5-1 and TRBJ1-6, is KAGVTQTPRYLIKTRGQQVTLSCSPISGHRSVSWYQQTPGQGLQFLFEYFSETQRNKGNFPGRFSGRQFSNSRSEMNVSTLELGDSALYLCASRGTGPYSPLHFGNGTRLTVT.

This clone came up once. This sequence joins TRBV5-1 and TRBJ2-2; the D is unclear. CDR3 length: 14 residues. The germline V gene has CDR1 SGHRS and CDR2 YFSETQ. Deletions cut 0 bases from V and 4 bases from J, with 7 bases between. CDR3: CASSLGGATGELFF. CDR3 in DNA: TGCGCCAGCAGCTTGGGCGGTGCCACCGGGGAGCTGTTTTTT.

The J gene is TRBJ2-3, the V gene TRBV5-1, with D possibly being TRBD2 (6 bases). V was pared by 4 bases and J by 2 bases, with 20 bases between. Per germline, CDR1 SGHRS and CDR2 YFSETQ. The CDR3 is made up of 17 amino acids. The CDR3 nucleotides are TGCGCCAGCAGCCTGGGCGCGGGGATACCCGACACAGATACGCAGTATTTT. This codes for CASSLGAGIPDTDTQYF. Complete variable domain (other parts from reference TRBV5-1 and TRBJ2-3): KAGVTQTPRYLIKTRGQQVTLSCSPISGHRSVSWYQQTPGQGLQFLFEYFSETQRNKGNFPGRFSGRQFSNSRSEMNVSTLELGDSALYLCASSLGAGIPDTDTQYFGPGTRLTVL.

The CDR3 region is CASSLADRGKSYEQYF. The CDR3 DNA sequence: TGCGCCAGCAGCTTGGCCGACAGGGGAAAAAGCTACGAGCAGTACTTC. This chain links TRBV5-1 with TRBJ2-5, with TRBD1 matching 8 bases. The J call may be mistaken, given a closer DNA end match to TRBJ2-7. CDR1 is SGHRS and CDR2 is YFSETQ in the germline V gene. This CDR3 is built from 16 residues.

The V gene is TRBV7-9, the J gene TRBJ2-4; D is perhaps TRBD2 (6 bases). From germline, CDR1 is SEHNR and CDR2 FQNEAQ (reference sequence). V was clipped by 2 bases and J by 0 bases, with 14 bases between them. This CDR3 has 17 residues. CDR3 loop: CASSLNFEGLAKNIQYF. The DNA for the CDR3 is TGTGCCAGCAGCTTAAATTTTGAGGGACTAGCCAAAAACATTCAGTACTTC.

The V and J genes are TRBV27 and TRBJ1-5; a possible D gene is TRBD1 (5 bases). CDR1 and CDR2 (germline): MNHEY, SMNVEV (reference sequence). Trimming cost V 1 base and J 2 bases, with 6 bases left between them. The CDR3 extends over 14 amino acids. This chain's CDR3 is CASSLLGGNQPQHF. For the CDR3, the DNA is TGTGCCAGCAGTTTATTAGGGGGCAATCAGCCCCAGCATTTT.

This clone was observed a single time. The V call is TRBV5-8, the J call TRBJ2-3; maybe TRBD2 (5 bases). The V gene's germline CDR1 is SGHTS and CDR2 YDEGEE. The V end lost 3 bases, the J end lost 1 base, and 15 bases lay between the germline ends. This CDR3 is built from 16 residues. CDR3 sequence (DNA): TGTGCCAGCAGCTCCCGTCGCCCAGCGGGCACAGATACGCAGTATTTT. Translated, it gives CASSSRRPAGTDTQYF.

The J gene is TRBJ1-2, the V gene TRBV5-1; D not certain. This CDR3 spans 14 amino acids. Germline-derived CDR1 and CDR2 are SGHRS and YFSETQ. Trimming left V 0 bases short and J 4 bases short, with 10 bases between. Here the CDR3 DNA reads TGCGCCAGCAGCTTGGACGGGGATCCCTATGGCTACACCTTC. This gives the protein CASSLDGDPYGYTF.

The rearrangement uses TRBV6-6 and TRBJ2-7, with D tentatively TRBD1 (5 bases). The CDR3 has 15 amino acids. V shed 2 bases and J shed 0 bases, with 11 bases lying between them. Germline CDR1 reads MNHNY; CDR2 reads SVGAGI (reference sequence). The CDR3 loop reads CASSYRQGASYEQYF. CDR3 nucleotide sequence: TGTGCCAGCAGTTACCGGCAGGGCGCCTCCTACGAGCAGTACTTC.

J is TRBJ2-3 and V is TRBV6-5; D is possibly TRBD1 (5 bases). Trimming took off 7 bases at V and 2 bases at J, with 13 bases between the two ends. This CDR3 is 14 amino acids long. From germline, CDR1 is MNHEY and CDR2 SVGAGI. The CDR3 reads CASKPRVFTDTQYF. Here the CDR3 DNA reads TGTGCCAGCAAGCCCAGGGTATTCACAGATACGCAGTATTTT.

This chain joins TRBV13 and TRBJ2-7, with D tentatively TRBD1 (6 bases). V gave up 0 bases and J gave up 3 bases, with 6 bases separating them. This CDR3 has 13 amino acids. Germline V CDR1 and CDR2: PRHDT, FYEKMQ (reference sequence). The CDR3 sequence is CASSLGDSYEQYF. CDR3 DNA sequence: TGTGCCAGCAGCTTAGGGGACAGCTACGAGCAGTACTTC.